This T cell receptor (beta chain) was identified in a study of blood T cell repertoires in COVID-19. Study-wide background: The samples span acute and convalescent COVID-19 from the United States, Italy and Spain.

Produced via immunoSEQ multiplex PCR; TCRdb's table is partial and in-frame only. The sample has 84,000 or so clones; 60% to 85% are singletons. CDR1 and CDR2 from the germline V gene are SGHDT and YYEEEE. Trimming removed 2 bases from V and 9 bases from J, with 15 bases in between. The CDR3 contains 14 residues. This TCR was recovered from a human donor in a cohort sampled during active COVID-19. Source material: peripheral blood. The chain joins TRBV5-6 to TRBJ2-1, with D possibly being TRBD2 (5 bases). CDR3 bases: TGTGCCAGCAGCTTAGGAGCGGAGTATAGTGAGCAGTTCTTC. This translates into CASSLGAEYSEQFF.